This TCR beta chain was observed in a study of T cell changes during pregnancy in multiple sclerosis. Sequencing used immunoSEQ multiplex PCR; TCRdb keeps in-frame clones, though not all of them. This table has fewer than 60,000 clones, approximately 95% appearing once. Specimen: CD8+ T cells from peripheral blood mononuclear cells, collected in the first trimester of pregnancy. This TCR derives from a female donor with multiple sclerosis, enrolled in a pregnancy study.

CDR3 DNA sequence: TGTGCCAGCAGTCCGGGACAGGGGGCAGGGATCACTGAAGCTTTCTTT. Translated: CASSPGQGAGITEAFF. The rearrangement links TRBV28 to TRBJ1-1, with 12 positions matching TRBD1. Germline V gives CDR1 MDHEN, CDR2 SYDVKM. This CDR3 is 16 amino acids long. The junction had 8 bases not matched to a gene; V was cut back by 5 bases and J by 4 bases.